This T cell receptor beta chain comes out of a study of cytomegalovirus exposure and HLA in healthy donors. Data came from immunoSEQ multiplex PCR; TCRdb stores just in-frame clones and leaves some out. The sample consists of under 400,000 clones, nearly 90% of them appearing once. Regarding the study as a whole: The study labeled 150 to 200 TCR beta chains cytomegalovirus-associated.

The CDR3 length is 17 residues. Trimming cost V 0 bases and J 1 base; bases outside gene matches: 6. The germline V gene has CDR1 LGHNA and CDR2 YSLEER. Regarding this clone: The antigen remains undetermined.

This clonotype was obtained from a man aged 30 to 39 in good health and CMV-seronegative. The sample taken for sequencing was PBMCs. This chain uses TRBV4-3 with TRBJ2-5; 9 nucleotides line up with TRBD2. The CDR3: CASSQDRETSGQETQYF. CDR3 bases: TGCGCCAGCAGCCAAGATCGGGAGACTAGCGGCCAAGAGACCCAGTACTTC.